This T cell receptor (beta chain) emerged from a study of T cells in Graves' hyperthyroidism and ophthalmopathy. Trimming cost V 0 bases and J 0 bases, with 11 bases left between them. The CDR3 covers 16 residues. Per the germline V gene, CDR1 is MGHRA and CDR2 is YSYEKL. Authors of the study amplified TCR beta CDR3 regions from RNA transcripts. The TCR CDR3 first-round RT-PCR relied on the HTBI primer set. TCRdb re-called the multiplex PCR reads with MiXCR, one entry per CDR3 protein. The sample includes around 250,000 distinct CDR3 sequences, about 14% of them seen just once. This clonotype was seen ten or more times. Cells are PBMCs isolated from roughly 9.2 ml of fresh blood.

This receptor was taken from a woman aged 35 to 49 with Graves' hyperthyroidism that later progressed to Graves' ophthalmopathy. This chain links TRBV4-1 with TRBJ1-1; D may be TRBD1 (5 bases). Sample: blood. The DNA of the CDR3 is TGCGCCAGCAGCCAAGATATCCCCAGGGTGAACACTGAAGCTTTCTTT. This translates into CASSQDIPRVNTEAFF.